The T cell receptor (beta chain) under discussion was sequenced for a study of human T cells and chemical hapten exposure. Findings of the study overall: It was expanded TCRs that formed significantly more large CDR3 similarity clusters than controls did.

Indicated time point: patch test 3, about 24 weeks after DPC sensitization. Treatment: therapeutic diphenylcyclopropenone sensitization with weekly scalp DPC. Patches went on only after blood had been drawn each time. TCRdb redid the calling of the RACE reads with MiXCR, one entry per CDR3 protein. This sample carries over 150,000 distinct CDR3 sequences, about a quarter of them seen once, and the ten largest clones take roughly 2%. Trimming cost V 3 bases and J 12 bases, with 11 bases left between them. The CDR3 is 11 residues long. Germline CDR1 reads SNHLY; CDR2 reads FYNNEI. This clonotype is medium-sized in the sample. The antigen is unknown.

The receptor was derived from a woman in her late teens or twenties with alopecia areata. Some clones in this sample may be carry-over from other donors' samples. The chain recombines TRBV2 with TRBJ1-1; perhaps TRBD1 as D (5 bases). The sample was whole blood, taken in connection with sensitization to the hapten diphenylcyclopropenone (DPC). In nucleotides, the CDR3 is TGTGCCAGCAGTGAGGTCCGGGGGACTTTCTTT. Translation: CASSEVRGTFF.